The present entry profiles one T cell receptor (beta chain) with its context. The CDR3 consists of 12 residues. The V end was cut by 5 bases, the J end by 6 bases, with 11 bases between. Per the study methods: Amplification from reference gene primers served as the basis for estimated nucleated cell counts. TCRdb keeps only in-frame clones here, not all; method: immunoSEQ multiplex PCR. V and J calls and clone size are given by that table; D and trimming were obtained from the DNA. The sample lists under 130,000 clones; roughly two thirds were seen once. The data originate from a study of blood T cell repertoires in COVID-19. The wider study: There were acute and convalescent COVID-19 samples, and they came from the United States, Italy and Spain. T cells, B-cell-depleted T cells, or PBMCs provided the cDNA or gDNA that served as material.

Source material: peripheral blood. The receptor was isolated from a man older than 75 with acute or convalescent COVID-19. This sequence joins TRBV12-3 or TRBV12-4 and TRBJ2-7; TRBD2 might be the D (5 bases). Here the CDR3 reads CASSPPSTEQYF. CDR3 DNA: TGTGCCAGCAGTCCACCTAGCACCGAGCAGTACTTC.